This TCR beta chain derives from a study of T cells in Graves' hyperthyroidism and ophthalmopathy (dated by TCRdb to between 2017 and 2020). In terms of the full investigation: Peripheral blood was collected at initial diagnosis, before any treatment. TCR V-J signatures able to tell the groups apart were searched for in a discovery cohort of more than 90 patients, of whom around 43 had Graves' ophthalmopathy and about 60 had stable Graves' hyperthyroidism. Prospective prediction of ophthalmopathy was tested in an independent validation cohort consisting of some 18 hyperthyroidism patients and more than 15 patients who later progressed to ophthalmopathy. For training and testing, the approximately 92 patients in the discovery cohort were randomly divided in a 7:3 ratio. Thyroid tissue and blood T-cell repertoires from roughly six Graves' hyperthyroidism patients were also compared in the study. After blood sampling, hyperthyroidism patients were treated with methimazole at a starting dose of 30 mg daily, and ophthalmopathy patients were treated with high-dose intravenous methylprednisolone. The paper describes TCR Vbeta CDR3 sequencing of some 130 peripheral blood samples, made up of around 41 ophthalmopathy patients, some 80 hyperthyroidism patients and roughly 17 progressor patients. What the study reported, not specific to this receptor: During validation, the model predicted progression to ophthalmopathy a median of about 6.5 months ahead of onset, with more than 55% sensitivity and about 72% specificity. A model built on a 13 V-J signature distinguished ophthalmopathy from stable hyperthyroidism, reaching 87.88% sensitivity and 81.08% specificity in cross-validation and 80%/75% in testing. Sample size was not statistically predetermined, and investigators were not blinded to group allocation. Most expanded thyroid clonotypes (frequency above 0.001) were also found in blood, which suggests that blood repertoires may mirror thyroid immune responses.

Relative to germline, V is 4 bases shorter and J is 6 bases shorter, with 12 bases between their ends. Spanning cysteine to phenylalanine, the CDR3 consists of 13 amino acids. Here the CDR3 DNA is all that survives: 39 bases in frame from base 1. The germline V gene specifies SGHTA as CDR1 and FQGNSA as CDR2. Graves' hyperthyroidism was defined as stable when no progression to ophthalmopathy occurred over 18 months of follow-up. The hyperthyroidism patients were between 18 and 65 years old and newly diagnosed, with a disease duration of less than 2 months. The study excluded patients with uncontrolled infections, other autoimmune diseases, pregnancy or lactation. Diagnoses were based on clinical symptoms, serum thyroxine and TRAb, thyroid ultrasound and orbital computed tomography. PBMCs were separated from under 11 ml of fresh peripheral blood using Ficoll-Paque density gradient centrifugation. Total RNA was extracted with Trizol reagent, and quality was checked on an Agilent 2100 Bioanalyzer.

About this clonotype: Its antigen specificity is not known. Base qualities are not recorded, but no much larger clone differs from it by a single base.

Amplification of TCR beta CDR3 regions was carried out from RNA transcripts. A first-round RT-PCR of the TCR CDR3 used the HTBI primer set with the Qiagen OneStep RT-PCR kit. Libraries were constructed in a second round of multiplex PCR, after which size selection and purification were performed. Paired-end sequencing of the libraries was performed with 100 bp reads on an Illumina HiSeq2000. In the authors' own workflow: Raw data were processed with SOAPnuke, discarding reads with adapters, uncalled bases, mean Phred below 15, or no exact constant-primer or identifier match. COPE v1.2.5 was used to merge high-quality paired reads, and clonotypes were defined as unique nucleotide sequences. MiTCR v1.1 was used to align the clonotypes against IMGT TRBV, TRBD and TRBJ reference segments. Analysis was restricted to V-J combinations with a frequency above 0.0001, which covered about 99% of repertoires. The TCS score was defined as the ratio of F50 (clonal expansion) to E x V (chaos), calculated using BLOSUM62-based TCRdist between CDR3 peptides within each V-J. Welch's t-statistics and random forest reduced some 510 V-J features to under 15, which were used in a naive Bayes classifier (R e1071). Thyroid-blood repertoire similarity was quantified with the Morisita-Horn index. Clones were called with MiXCR by TCRdb after fastp trimmed the public reads at Q25, and only in-frame beta chains were retained. Identical CDR3 proteins give one entry, which carries the most common genes and DNA. The V and J calls and clone size are TCRdb's, not the authors'. The sample records roughly 700,000 distinct CDR3 sequences, approximately 36% of which are singletons. Clones ranked in the top ten supply around 30% of the sample.

The sample comprised blood. The TCR originated in a woman aged 40 to 50 with Graves' hyperthyroidism. Rearrangement joined TRBV7-2 to TRBJ1-2; the D segment cannot be called with confidence. CDR3 region: CASSYRGFHGYTF. In nucleotide form, the sequence is TGTGCCAGCAGCTACCGGGGATTTCATGGCTACACCTTC.